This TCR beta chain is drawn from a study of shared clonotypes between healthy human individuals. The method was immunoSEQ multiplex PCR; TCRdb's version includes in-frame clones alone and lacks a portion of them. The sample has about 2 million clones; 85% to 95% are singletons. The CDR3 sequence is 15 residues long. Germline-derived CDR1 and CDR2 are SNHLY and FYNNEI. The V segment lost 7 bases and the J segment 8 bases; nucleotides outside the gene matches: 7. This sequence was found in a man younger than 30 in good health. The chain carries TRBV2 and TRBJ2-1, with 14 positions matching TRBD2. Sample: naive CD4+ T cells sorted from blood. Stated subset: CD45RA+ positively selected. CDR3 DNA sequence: TGTGCCAGCACTCCGGGACTAGCGGGGGCGGATGAGCAGTTCTTC. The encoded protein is CASTPGLAGADEQFF.